The 25 T cell receptor beta chains presented below share a single source sample, sequenced in a study of identical twins. TCRdb called the 5' RACE reads again in MiXCR, with one record for every CDR3 protein. The sample comprises roughly 1,500,000 distinct CDR3 sequences, about 32% of which are singletons, and about 0.25% rests with the top ten. The sample taken for sequencing was cord blood. These receptors were obtained from a newborn girl in good health.

This clonotype has a handful of counts. The gene calls are TRBV11-2 and TRBJ2-4; the D gene is possibly TRBD1 (5 bases). V lost 5 bases, J lost 1 base, and 9 bases lay in between. The germline gives CDR1 SGHAT, CDR2 FQNNGV. The CDR3 sequence is 14 residues long. This CDR3 reads CASSLGHAKNIQYF. CDR3 DNA sequence: TGTGCCAGCAGCCTCGGACACGCCAAAAACATTCAGTACTTC.

V and J are TRBV18 and TRBJ2-7, with D unresolved. The CDR3 length is 13 residues. The V gene lost 2 bases and the J gene lost 1 base, with 6 bases spanning the gap. Germline-derived CDR1 and CDR2 are KGHSH and LQKENI. DNA for the CDR3: TGTGCCAGCTCACCAGAGCATTCCTACGAGCAGTACTTC. It is translated as CASSPEHSYEQYF.

V usage is TRBV25-1 and J usage is TRBJ2-3, with a possible D match to TRBD2 (6 bases). Deletions cut 8 bases from V and 0 bases from J, with 18 bases between. The CDR3 consists of 16 residues. The germline CDR1 and CDR2 sequences are MGHDK and SYGVNS. The CDR3 sequence: CASGPPKRASTDTQYF. The DNA for the CDR3 is TGTGCCAGCGGTCCACCCAAGCGGGCTAGCACAGATACGCAGTATTTT.

In this sample, this clonotype turned up a few times. V usage is TRBV11-2 and J usage is TRBJ2-3, with TRBD2 matching over 9 bases. The J segment lost 2 bases and the V segment lost 2 bases, leaving 5 bases of the junction unmatched. CDR3 length equals 16 residues. The germline gives CDR1 SGHAT, CDR2 FQNNGV. The CDR3 DNA follows: TGTGCCAGCAGCTTAAGGAAGCGGGGGGACACAGATACGCAGTATTTT. This encodes CASSLRKRGDTDTQYF. The full variable domain, in which reference TRBV11-2 and TRBJ2-3 provide the parts outside the CDR3, is EAGVAQSPRYKIIEKRQSVAFWCNPISGHATLYWYQQILGQGPKLLIQFQNNGVVDDSQLPKDRFSAERLKGVDSTLKIQPAKLEDSAVYLCASSLRKRGDTDTQYFGPGTRLTVL.

This chain links TRBV6-1 with TRBJ2-3; D is undetermined. V lost 3 bases to trimming and J lost 0 bases, with 13 bases between them. This CDR3 is built from 16 residues. Per germline, CDR1 MNHNS and CDR2 SASEGT. CDR3 loop: CASSEWTDPSTDTQYF. In DNA, the CDR3 is TGTGCCAGCAGTGAGTGGACGGATCCTAGCACAGATACGCAGTATTTT.

This chain links TRBV9 with TRBJ2-1, with D perhaps TRBD1 (5 bases). CDR3 length: 15 amino acids. The germline V gene encodes CDR1 SGDLS and CDR2 YYNGEE. V gave up 4 bases and J gave up 5 bases, with 16 bases separating them. CDR3 sequence: CASSPGSRSHNEQFF. DNA of the CDR3: TGTGCCAGCAGCCCAGGGTCCCGATCCCACAATGAGCAGTTCTTC.

The chain employs TRBV20-1 and TRBJ2-4, with a weak D call TRBD2 (5 bases). The germline V gene has CDR1 DFQATT and CDR2 SNEGSKA (reference sequence). Trimming took 5 bases from V and 9 from J, leaving 17 bases between them. This CDR3 is built from 13 residues. For the CDR3, the DNA is TGCAGTGCTGGACTTATGATCCGGCCCATTCAGTACTTC. Protein sequence: CSAGLMIRPIQYF.

This clonotype was seen ten or more times. The rearrangement uses TRBV25-1 and TRBJ2-7; a weak D match, TRBD1 (6 bases). Germline V CDR1 and CDR2: MGHDK, SYGVNS. Deletions cut 2 bases from V and 4 bases from J, with 12 bases between. CDR3 length equals 14 residues. The CDR3 here is CASSEPGARYEQYF. As DNA, the CDR3 is TGTGCCAGCAGTGAACCAGGGGCCAGATACGAGCAGTACTTC.

The chain joins TRBV11-3 to TRBJ2-3; unclear D gene. CDR1 and CDR2 from the germline V gene are SGHNT and YENEEA. The CDR3 is made up of 13 amino acids. V was shortened by 5 bases and J by 6 bases, with 12 bases between the two germline ends. As DNA, the CDR3 is TGTGCCAGCAGCCACTCGCCGTGGGATACGCAGTATTTT. This translates into CASSHSPWDTQYF.

This clonotype turned up a few times. The chain links TRBV7-9 to TRBJ1-1; 8 positions match TRBD1. With 7 bases clipped from V and 7 bases from J, the junction kept 20 bases outside the gene matches. The CDR3 runs 17 residues. Germline CDR1 is SEHNR and CDR2 is FQNEAQ (reference sequence). The CDR3 here is CASITMPGGRGLGEAFF. The CDR3 nucleotides are TGTGCCAGCATTACCATGCCGGGGGGCAGGGGGCTAGGTGAAGCTTTCTTT.

The V gene is TRBV5-8, the J gene TRBJ1-2; no firm D call. The CDR3 has 13 residues. Trimming shortened V by 3 bases and J by 0 bases, and 6 bases separated the two germline ends. Germline V lookup: CDR1 SGHTS, CDR2 YDEGEE. CDR3 nucleotide sequence: TGTGCCAGCAGCTATCGGCCTAACTATGGCTACACCTTC. It translates to CASSYRPNYGYTF.

This chain uses TRBV20-1 with TRBJ2-7, with TRBD2 as a possible D gene (6 bases). The V end lost 3 bases, the J end lost 1 base, and 13 bases lay between the germline ends. Germline V gene lookup returns CDR1 DFQATT and CDR2 SNEGSKA (reference sequence). This CDR3 has 14 amino acids. The CDR3 sequence: CSARAWAGSYEQYF. In nucleotides, the CDR3 is TGCAGTGCTAGGGCGTGGGCGGGGTCCTACGAGCAGTACTTC.

The sample holds a few counts of this clonotype. The rearrangement joins TRBV29-1 to TRBJ1-1, with 8 positions matching TRBD1. CDR3 length equals 13 residues. J was trimmed by 3 bases and V by 1 base; bases with no gene match: 1. The germline CDR1 and CDR2 sequences are SQVTM and ANQGSEA. The CDR3 DNA follows: TGCAGCGTTGAAGGGGACAGGTACACTGAAGCTTTCTTT. It codes for CSVEGDRYTEAFF.

This rearrangement joins TRBV12-3 or TRBV12-4 to TRBJ2-3; unclear D gene. Between the trimmed V and J ends, which lost 3 bases and 2 bases, there was a span of 12 bases. CDR3 length: 15 residues. The CDR3 protein is CASSFFPGVTDTQYF. Here the CDR3 DNA reads TGTGCCAGCAGTTTCTTTCCAGGTGTCACAGATACGCAGTATTTT.

This clonotype was seen ten or more times. This chain connects TRBV4-2 to TRBJ1-2; D is unclear. Germline loops: CDR1 LGHNA, CDR2 YNFKEQ. The CDR3 runs to 11 residues. V dropped 5 bases and J dropped 4 bases, with 5 bases sitting between them. The CDR3 sequence: CASSGPYGYTF. The CDR3 DNA is TGTGCCAGCAGCGGGCCCTATGGCTACACCTTC.

The count of this clonotype is one. This chain connects TRBV2 to TRBJ2-4, with 8 bases fitting TRBD2. The CDR3 sequence is 13 residues long. CDR1 SNHLY and CDR2 FYNNEI come from the germline V gene. The V segment lost 7 bases and the J segment 15 bases; nucleotides outside the gene matches: 14. CDR3 amino acids: CASKGVTGTRRYF. CDR3 sequence (DNA): TGTGCCAGCAAGGGAGTGACCGGGACTAGGCGGTACTTC.

This clonotype was observed many times. The chain recombines TRBV6-5 with TRBJ1-2; D call uncertain. Germline lookup yields CDR1 MNHEY and CDR2 SVGAGI. The CDR3 length is 17 residues. V was clipped by 0 bases and J by 1 base, with 15 bases between them. In DNA form, the CDR3 reads TGTGCCAGCAGTTACTCGATGCAGGCCCCCCTTAACTATGGCTACACCTTC. It encodes CASSYSMQAPLNYGYTF.

The chain combines TRBV28 with TRBJ2-1; 7 bases map to TRBD1. V gave up 5 bases and J gave up 2 bases; unmatched junction bases: 6. The CDR3 totals 15 residues. From germline, CDR1 is MDHEN and CDR2 SYDVKM. The CDR3 DNA reads as TGTGCCAGCAGTCCAATAACAGGGGCCTACAATGAGCAGTTCTTC. This gives the protein CASSPITGAYNEQFF.

A few counts support this clonotype. The V and J genes are TRBV5-1 and TRBJ2-3; no clear D gene. This CDR3 has 11 amino acids. Trimming took 0 bases from V and 8 from J, leaving 4 bases between them. CDR1 is SGHRS and CDR2 is YFSETQ in the germline V gene. CDR3 loop: CASSLESTQYF. CDR3 sequence (DNA): TGCGCCAGCAGCTTGGAGAGTACGCAGTATTTT.

A remark on this clonotype: A much larger clone is a single base away; this may be a read error. The chain links TRBV5-1 to TRBJ2-3; 11 positions agree with TRBD2. The CDR3 extends over 15 amino acids. Looked up from germline, CDR1 is SGHRS and CDR2 is YFSETQ. Written as DNA, the CDR3 is TGCGCCAGCAGCTCGGGACTAGCGGTCACAGATATGCAGTATTTT. Encoded protein: CASSSGLAVTDMQYF.

The J gene is TRBJ1-1, the V gene TRBV7-9; D is unresolved. CDR1 is SEHNR and CDR2 is FQNEAQ in the germline V gene (reference sequence). The CDR3 runs to 15 residues. V lost 2 bases to trimming and J lost 0 bases, with 10 bases between them. DNA of the CDR3: TGTGCCAGCAGCTTACACGGCGGGCTGAACACTGAAGCTTTCTTT. Its protein is CASSLHGGLNTEAFF. The complete variable domain, with remaining parts taken from reference TRBV7-9 and TRBJ1-1, reads DTGVSQNPRHKITKRGQNVTFRCDPISEHNRLYWYRQTLGQGPEFLTYFQNEAQLEKSRLLSDRFSAERPKGSFSTLEIQRTEQGDSAMYLCASSLHGGLNTEAFFGQGTRLTVV.

J is TRBJ2-7 and V is TRBV29-1; tentatively, D is TRBD2 (6 bases). The germline gives CDR1 SQVTM, CDR2 ANQGSEA. CDR3 length: 13 amino acids. The ends were cut back, 0 bases at V and 2 bases at J, with 8 bases in the middle. In DNA form, the CDR3 reads TGCAGCGTTGAAGAGGGAGGTACCTACGAGCAGTACTTC. This translates into CSVEEGGTYEQYF.

The chain carries TRBV3-1 and TRBJ2-5, with a tentative D call TRBD2 (5 bases). Per the germline V gene, CDR1 is LGHDT and CDR2 is YNNKEL (reference sequence). The CDR3 spans 13 residues. With 5 bases removed from V and 5 bases from J, the gap between germline ends came to 12 bases. The CDR3 DNA reads as TGTGCCAGCAGCAATTCGGGGATCGAGACCCAGTACTTC. Translation: CASSNSGIETQYF.

This clonotype was picked up many times. The chain uses TRBV12-3 or TRBV12-4 and TRBJ2-5; TRBD2 aligns across 9 bases. Trimming at V came to 2 bases and at J to 3 bases, leaving 1 base not matched to a gene. This CDR3 has 14 residues. CDR3: CASSLRLAEETQYF. Here the CDR3 DNA reads TGTGCCAGCAGTTTAAGACTAGCGGAAGAGACCCAGTACTTC.

This clonotype appeared a few times. The V call is TRBV20-1, the J call TRBJ2-1; 11 bases map to TRBD2. The CDR3 loop spans 13 amino acids. From germline, CDR1 is DFQATT and CDR2 SNEGSKA (reference sequence). The ends lost 8 bases at V and 5 bases at J; junction bases unmatched: 5. CDR3 protein: CSLRLAGNNEQFF. The CDR3 DNA sequence: TGCAGTCTGAGACTAGCGGGGAACAATGAGCAGTTCTTC.